The TCR beta chain described here comes from a study of breast tumors, draining lymph nodes, adjacent tissues (dated by TCRdb to 2016 to 2018). General notes on the study: In breast cancer patients, the study compared the TCR beta repertoires of tumor, adjacent nontumor tissue and axillary lymph nodes. In human breast cancer, the study set out to assess how tumor, surrounding tissue and draining lymph node repertoires relate to one another and whether T cells might be exchanged between them.

CDR1 SGHTA and CDR2 FQGNSA are derived from the germline V gene. The CDR3 totals 13 residues, both ends included. Lymph node samples came from the axillary draining lymph nodes of breast cancer patients. Concerning this clonotype itself: There is no known antigen for this receptor. The CDR3 does not close with the conserved phenylalanine or tryptophan, likely indicating a read error. The DNA is left out, because the CDR3 cannot be placed on it with certainty; the CDR3 is given as TCRdb lists it.

What the authors observed across the whole study: The study presented the conclusion that tumor T cells originate in lymph nodes as consistent with a hypothesis, not as something directly demonstrated. The data were considered consistent with most tumor T cells being derived from the lymph node and subsequently expanding within tumor tissue. In luminal-like breast cancer, tumor and nontumor tissue repertoires resembled each other significantly more than in basal-like breast cancer. Tumors showed preferential V and J gene usage, and their T-cell repertoire diversity fell below that of lymph nodes yet above that of nontumor tissue.

The data were produced on an Illumina HiSeq 2000. TCR beta chain libraries were generated by multiplex PCR amplification. The amplified TCR beta chain products were analyzed by high-throughput sequencing. TCRdb took the public reads, trimmed them with fastp at Q25, ran MiXCR for clone calling and kept in-frame beta chains. Records with the same CDR3 protein are collapsed into one entry carrying the most frequent genes and DNA. Present in this sample are about 230,000 distinct CDR3 sequences, about 30% of which were seen just once. The ten largest clones take up 1.1% to 1.5% of the sample. The source is a female donor with breast cancer. Some clones in this sample may be carry-over from other donors' samples. This chain joins TRBV7-2 to TRBJ1-2. Input material: axillary lymph node tissue. CDR3 protein: CASSLSGVGGCTL.